These 5 T cell receptor beta chains share one sample of origin, sequenced in a study of shared clonotypes between healthy human individuals. The data were produced by immunoSEQ multiplex PCR, yet TCRdb's version contains in-frame clones alone and is incomplete. This sample has some 1,100,000 clones; around 78% occur once, and the top ten carry 0.5% to 0.6%. Sample: memory CD4+ T cells from PBMCs. As for subset: CD45RA-negative fraction. The receptors come from a man aged 18 to 30 in good health. Some clones in this sample may be carry-over from other donors' samples.

This sequence joins TRBV27 and TRBJ2-5; D possibly corresponds to TRBD1 (5 bases). Trimming took 7 bases from V and 4 from J, leaving 10 bases between them. CDR1 and CDR2 from the germline V gene are MNHEY and SMNVEV (reference sequence). The CDR3 length is 12 residues. CDR3 protein: CASKSGAETQYF. CDR3 coding DNA: TGTGCCAGCAAAAGTGGGGCAGAGACCCAGTACTTC.

The DNA of the CDR3 is TGTGCCAGCAGCGCCGACCAGCTAAGGGGGTCCGGGGAGCTGTTTTTT. Its translation is CASSADQLRGSGELFF. The chain uses TRBV5-4 and TRBJ2-2; a possible D gene is TRBD1 (6 bases). Trimming took off 4 bases at V and 6 bases at J, with 19 bases between the two ends. The CDR3 is made up of 16 amino acids. Per the germline V gene, CDR1 is SGHNT and CDR2 is YYREEE (reference sequence).

The chain uses TRBV5-4 and TRBJ2-7; D is ambiguous. The germline V gene encodes CDR1 SGHNT and CDR2 YYREEE (reference sequence). Trimming removed 1 base at V and 4 bases at J, with 9 bases between. This CDR3 has 13 amino acids. The CDR3, as DNA: TGTGCCAGCAGCTTGCCCTCCGAATACGAGCAGTACTTC. Protein sequence: CASSLPSEYEQYF.

This clone has more than one count but fewer than ten. The J gene is TRBJ1-1, the V gene TRBV30, with D possibly matching TRBD1 (6 bases). CDR1 and CDR2 from the germline V gene are GTSNPN and SVGIG (reference sequence). CDR3 length: 12 amino acids. Trimming removed 5 bases from V and 8 bases from J, with 15 bases in between. In DNA form, the CDR3 reads TGTGCCTGGGGACAGCCTAGAAGCGAAGCTTTCTTT. It is translated as CAWGQPRSEAFF.

The chain combines TRBV7-2 with TRBJ2-5; 11 positions agree with TRBD2. Germline loops: CDR1 SGHTA, CDR2 FQGNSA. V shed 0 bases and J 7 bases; nucleotides not matched to a gene: 7. The CDR3 runs to 16 residues. CDR3 sequence reads: CASSLAGGLAGGTQYF. The DNA for the CDR3 is TGTGCCAGCAGCTTAGCAGGCGGCCTAGCGGGAGGGACCCAGTACTTC.